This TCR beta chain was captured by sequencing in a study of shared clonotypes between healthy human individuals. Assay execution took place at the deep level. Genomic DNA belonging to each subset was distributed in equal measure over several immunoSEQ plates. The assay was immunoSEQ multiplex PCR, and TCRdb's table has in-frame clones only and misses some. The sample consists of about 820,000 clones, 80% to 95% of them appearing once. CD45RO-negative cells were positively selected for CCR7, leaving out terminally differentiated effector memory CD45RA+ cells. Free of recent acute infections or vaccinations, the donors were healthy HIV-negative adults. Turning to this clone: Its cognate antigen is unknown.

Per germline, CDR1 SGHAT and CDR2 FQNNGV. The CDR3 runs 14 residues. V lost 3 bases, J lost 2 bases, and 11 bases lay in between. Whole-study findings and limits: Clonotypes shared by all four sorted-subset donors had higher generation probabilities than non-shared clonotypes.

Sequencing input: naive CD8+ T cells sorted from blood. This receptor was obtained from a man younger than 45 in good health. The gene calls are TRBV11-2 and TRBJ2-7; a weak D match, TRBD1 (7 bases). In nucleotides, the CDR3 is TGTGCCAGCAGCTTCTCCAGGGGGGCCTACGAGCAGTACTTC. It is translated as CASSFSRGAYEQYF.